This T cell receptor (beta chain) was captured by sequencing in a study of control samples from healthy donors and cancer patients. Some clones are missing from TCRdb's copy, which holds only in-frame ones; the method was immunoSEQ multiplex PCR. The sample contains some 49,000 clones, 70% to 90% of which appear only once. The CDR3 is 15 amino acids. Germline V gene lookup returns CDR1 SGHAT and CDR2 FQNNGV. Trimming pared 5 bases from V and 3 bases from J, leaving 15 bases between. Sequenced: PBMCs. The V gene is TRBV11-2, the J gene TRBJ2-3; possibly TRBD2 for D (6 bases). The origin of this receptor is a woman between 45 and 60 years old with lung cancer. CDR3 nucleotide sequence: TGTGCCAGCAGCCCGCTAGGTCGGGAGACAGATACGCAGTATTTT. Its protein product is CASSPLGRETDTQYF.